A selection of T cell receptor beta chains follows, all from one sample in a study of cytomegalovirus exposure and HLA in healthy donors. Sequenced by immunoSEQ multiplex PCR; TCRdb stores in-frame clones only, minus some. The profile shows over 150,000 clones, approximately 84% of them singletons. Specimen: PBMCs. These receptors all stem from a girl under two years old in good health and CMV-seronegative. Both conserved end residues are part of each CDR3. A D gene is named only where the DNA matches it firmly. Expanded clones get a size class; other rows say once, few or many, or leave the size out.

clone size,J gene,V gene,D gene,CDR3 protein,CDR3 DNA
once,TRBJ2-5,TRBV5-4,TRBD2,CASSLATSGQETQYF,TGTGCCAGCAGCTTGGCGACTAGCGGCCAAGAGACCCAGTACTTC
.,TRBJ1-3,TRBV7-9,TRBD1,CASIDGTAALSGNTIYF,TGTGCCAGCATCGATGGGACAGCCGCACTATCTGGAAACACCATATATTTT
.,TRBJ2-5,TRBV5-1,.,CASSNQQETQYF,TGCGCCAGCAGTAATCAGCAAGAGACCCAGTACTTC
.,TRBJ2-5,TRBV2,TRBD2,CASSGLAGGETQYF,TGTGCCAGCAGTGGACTAGCGGGAGGGGAGACCCAGTACTTC
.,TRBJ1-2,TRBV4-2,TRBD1,CASSQGTGDYGYTF,TGTGCCAGCAGCCAAGGTACAGGGGACTATGGCTACACCTTC
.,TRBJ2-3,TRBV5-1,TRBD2,CASSLRTSSTDTQYF,TGCGCCAGCAGCTTAAGGACTAGTAGCACAGATACGCAGTATTTT
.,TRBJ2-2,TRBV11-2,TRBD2,CASSLARLAGDQGAGELFF,TGTGCCAGCAGCTTAGCCAGGCTAGCGGGAGATCAAGGCGCCGGGGAGCTGTTTTTT
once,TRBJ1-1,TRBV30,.,CAWSVQRWNTEAFF,TGTGCCTGGAGTGTACAGAGATGGAACACTGAAGCTTTCTTT
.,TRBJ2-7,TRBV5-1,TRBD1,CASSLESGGWYEQYF,TGCGCCAGCAGCTTGGAATCAGGGGGCTGGTACGAGCAGTACTTC
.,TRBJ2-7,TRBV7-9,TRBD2,CASSPLAGGEQYF,TGTGCCAGCAGCCCACTAGCGGGAGGCGAGCAGTACTTC
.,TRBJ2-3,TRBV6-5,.,CASSYSYGTDTQYF,TGTGCCAGCAGTTACTCATATGGCACAGATACGCAGTATTTT
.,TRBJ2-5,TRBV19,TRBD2,CASSMTLAGGETQYF,TGTGCCAGTAGTATGACACTAGCGGGGGGAGAGACCCAGTACTTC
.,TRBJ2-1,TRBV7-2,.,CASSPQAGPFSYNEQFF,TGTGCCAGCAGCCCCCAGGCAGGGCCGTTCTCCTACAATGAGCAGTTCTTC
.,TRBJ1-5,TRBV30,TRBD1,CAWPTGEDQPQHF,TGTGCCTGGCCGACAGGGGAGGATCAGCCCCAGCATTTT
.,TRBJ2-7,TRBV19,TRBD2,CASSIFASGYEQYF,TGTGCCAGTAGTATTTTTGCTAGCGGCTACGAGCAGTACTTC
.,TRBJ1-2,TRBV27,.,CASSHGTNYGYTF,TGTGCCAGCAGCCACGGGACAAACTATGGCTACACCTTC
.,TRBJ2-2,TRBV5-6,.,CASSLAGANTGELFF,TGTGCCAGCAGCTTGGCGGGGGCGAACACCGGGGAGCTGTTTTTT
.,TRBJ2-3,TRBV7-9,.,CASSLQEVPGTQYF,TGTGCCAGCAGCTTACAGGAGGTTCCAGGTACGCAGTATTTT
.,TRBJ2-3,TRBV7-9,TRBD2,CASSYFSGSGFADTQYF,TGTGCCAGCAGCTACTTTAGCGGGAGCGGGTTTGCAGATACGCAGTATTTT
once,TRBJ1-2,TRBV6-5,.,CASSYEGEGYGYTF,TGTGCCAGCAGTTACGAGGGGGAAGGCTATGGCTACACCTTC
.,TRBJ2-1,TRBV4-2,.,CASSQGGMNEQFF,TGTGCCAGCAGCCAAGGAGGAATGAATGAGCAGTTCTTC
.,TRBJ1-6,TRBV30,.,CAWGGHLDGPSSYNSPLHF,TGTGCCTGGGGGGGACATCTGGACGGACCGAGCTCCTATAATTCACCCCTCCACTTT
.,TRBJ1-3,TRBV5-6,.,CASSFSSRTVSGNTIYF,TGTGCCAGCAGCTTTTCAAGCAGGACAGTCTCTGGAAACACCATATATTTT
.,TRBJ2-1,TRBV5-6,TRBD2,CASSLAEREGLVFF,TGTGCCAGCAGCTTGGCGGAGCGGGAGGGCCTCGTTTTCTTC
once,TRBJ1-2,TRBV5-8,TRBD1,CASSLTGGHGYTF,TGTGCCAGCAGCTTGACAGGGGGCCATGGCTACACCTTC
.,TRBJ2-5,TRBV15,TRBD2,CATSRNTGTSGNQETQYF,TGTGCCACCAGCAGAAATACCGGGACTAGCGGCAACCAAGAGACCCAGTACTTC
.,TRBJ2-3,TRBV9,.,CASSVGRGTDTQYF,TGTGCCAGCAGCGTAGGCAGGGGTACAGATACGCAGTATTTT
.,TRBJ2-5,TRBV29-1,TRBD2,CSGLPRLAGDPNQETQYF,TGCAGCGGATTACCGAGACTAGCGGGGGACCCAAACCAAGAGACCCAGTACTTC
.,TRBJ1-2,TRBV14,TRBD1,CASSDGQGCSIGCLPANYGYTF,TGTGCCAGCAGCGATGGACAGGGGTGCTCGATTGGTTGTTTACCAGCTAACTATGGCTACACCTTC
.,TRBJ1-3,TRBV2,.,CARKQETSGNTIYF,TGTGCCAGAAAACAGGAGACCTCTGGAAACACCATATATTTT
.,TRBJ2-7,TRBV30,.,CAWSEQVTYEQYF,TGTGCCTGGAGTGAGCAGGTAACCTACGAGCAGTACTTC
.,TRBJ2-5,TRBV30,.,CAWELQDEIGTQYF,TGTGCCTGGGAGCTACAGGACGAGATTGGGACCCAGTACTTC
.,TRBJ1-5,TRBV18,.,CASSPPGGEAQPQHF,TGTGCCAGCTCACCCCCCGGTGGGGAGGCTCAGCCCCAGCATTTT
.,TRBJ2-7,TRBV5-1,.,CASSLVVGQPAEQYF,TGCGCCAGCAGCTTGGTGGTCGGACAGCCCGCCGAGCAGTACTTC
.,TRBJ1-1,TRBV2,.,CASSPVRGRSEAFF,TGTGCCAGCAGTCCCGTGCGGGGTCGATCTGAAGCTTTCTTT
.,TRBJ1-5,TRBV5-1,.,CASSPGVGRGNQPQHF,TGCGCCAGCAGCCCTGGGGTGGGCAGGGGCAATCAGCCCCAGCATTTT
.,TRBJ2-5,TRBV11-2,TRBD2,CASSPGLAGWETQYF,TGTGCCAGCAGCCCGGGACTAGCGGGGTGGGAGACCCAGTACTTC
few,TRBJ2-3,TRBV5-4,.,CASSFLEGREYF,TGTGCCAGCAGCTTTTTGGAAGGGCGGGAGTATTTT
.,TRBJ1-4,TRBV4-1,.,CASSQGPGSKLEKLFF,TGCGCCAGCAGCCAAGGCCCCGGGTCCAAACTAGAAAAACTGTTTTTT
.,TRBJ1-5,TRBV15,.,CATSRRDRDQPQHF,TGTGCCACCAGCAGGCGAGACAGAGACCAGCCCCAGCATTTT
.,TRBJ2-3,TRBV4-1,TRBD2,CASSQGRGGHTDTQYF,TGCGCCAGCAGCCAAGGGCGGGGGGGCCACACAGATACGCAGTATTTT
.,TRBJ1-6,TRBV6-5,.,CASRPRASSLPLHF,TGTGCCAGCAGACCCAGGGCCAGTTCCCTTCCCCTCCACTTT
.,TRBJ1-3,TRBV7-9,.,CASSPGLWNTIYF,TGTGCCAGCAGCCCCGGACTTTGGAACACCATATATTTT